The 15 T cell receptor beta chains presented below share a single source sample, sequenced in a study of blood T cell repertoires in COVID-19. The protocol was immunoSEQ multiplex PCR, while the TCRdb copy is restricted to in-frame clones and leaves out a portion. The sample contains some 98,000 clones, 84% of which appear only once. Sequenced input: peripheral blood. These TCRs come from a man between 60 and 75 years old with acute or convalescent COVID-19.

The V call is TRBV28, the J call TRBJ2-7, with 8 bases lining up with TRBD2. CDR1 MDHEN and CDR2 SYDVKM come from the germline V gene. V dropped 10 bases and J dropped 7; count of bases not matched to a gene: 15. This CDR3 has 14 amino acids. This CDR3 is CATFKRGGPGEQYV. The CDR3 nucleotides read TGTGCCACCTTTAAGCGCGGGGGGCCGGGAGAGCAGTACGTC.

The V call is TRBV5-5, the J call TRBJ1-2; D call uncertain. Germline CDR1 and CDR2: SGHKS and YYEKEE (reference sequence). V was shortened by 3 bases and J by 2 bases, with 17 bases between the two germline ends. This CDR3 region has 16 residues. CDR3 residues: CASSSRGVTGNYGYTF. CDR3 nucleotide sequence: TGTGCCAGCAGCTCACGCGGGGTAACGGGAAACTATGGCTACACCTTC.

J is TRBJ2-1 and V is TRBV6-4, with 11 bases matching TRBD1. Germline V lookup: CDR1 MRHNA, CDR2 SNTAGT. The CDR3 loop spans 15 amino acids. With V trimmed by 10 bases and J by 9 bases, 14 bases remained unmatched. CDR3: CANSEGGQGGREQFF. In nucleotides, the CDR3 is TGTGCCAACAGCGAGGGGGGACAGGGGGGACGTGAGCAGTTCTTC.

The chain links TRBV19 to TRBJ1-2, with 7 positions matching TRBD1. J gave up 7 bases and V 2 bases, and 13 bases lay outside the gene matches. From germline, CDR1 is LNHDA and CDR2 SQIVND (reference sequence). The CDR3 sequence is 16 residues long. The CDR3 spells CASSILGGQRAGGYTF. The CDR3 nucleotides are TGTGCCAGTAGTATATTGGGGGGACAGCGAGCGGGTGGCTACACCTTC.

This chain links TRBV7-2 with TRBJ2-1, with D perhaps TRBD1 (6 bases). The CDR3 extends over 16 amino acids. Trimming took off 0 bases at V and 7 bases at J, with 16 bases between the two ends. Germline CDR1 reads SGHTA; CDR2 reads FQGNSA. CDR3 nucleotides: TGTGCCAGCAGCTTAGCCTTTGTGGGGGCGGGTAATGAGCAGTTCTTC. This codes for CASSLAFVGAGNEQFF.

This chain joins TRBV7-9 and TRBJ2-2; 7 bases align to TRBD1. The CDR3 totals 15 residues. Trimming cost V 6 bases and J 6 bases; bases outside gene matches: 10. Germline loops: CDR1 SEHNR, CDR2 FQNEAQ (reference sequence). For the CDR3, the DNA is TGTGCCAGCAGAACGACAGGGAAAGGGGCCGGGGAGCTGTTTTTT. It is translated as CASRTTGKGAGELFF. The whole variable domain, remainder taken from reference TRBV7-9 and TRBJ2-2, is DTGVSQNPRHKITKRGQNVTFRCDPISEHNRLYWYRQTLGQGPEFLTYFQNEAQLEKSRLLSDRFSAERPKGSFSTLEIQRTEQGDSAMYLCASRTTGKGAGELFFGEGSRLTVL.

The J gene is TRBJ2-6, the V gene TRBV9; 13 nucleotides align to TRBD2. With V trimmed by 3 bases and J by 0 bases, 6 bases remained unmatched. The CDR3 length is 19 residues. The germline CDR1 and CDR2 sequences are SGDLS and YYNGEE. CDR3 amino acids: CASSAGGLAGLSGANVLTF. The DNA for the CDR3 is TGTGCCAGCAGCGCAGGGGGACTAGCGGGACTCTCTGGGGCCAACGTCCTGACTTTC. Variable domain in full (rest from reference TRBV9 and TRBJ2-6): DSGVTQTPKHLITATGQRVTLRCSPRSGDLSVYWYQQSLDQGLQFLIQYYNGEERAKGNILERFSAQQFPDLHSELNLSSLELGDSALYFCASSAGGLAGLSGANVLTFGAGSRLTVL.

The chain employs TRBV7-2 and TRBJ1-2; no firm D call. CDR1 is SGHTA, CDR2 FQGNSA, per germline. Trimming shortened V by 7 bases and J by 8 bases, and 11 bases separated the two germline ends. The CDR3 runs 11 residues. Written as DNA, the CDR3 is TGTGCCAGCAACTTCGGGTGGGGCTACACCTTC. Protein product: CASNFGWGYTF. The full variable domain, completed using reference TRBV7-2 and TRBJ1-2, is GAGVSQSPSNKVTEKGKDVELRCDPISGHTALYWYRQSLGQGLEFLIYFQGNSAPDKSGLPSDRFSAERTGGSVSTLTIQRTQQEDSAVYLCASNFGWGYTFGSGTRLTVV.

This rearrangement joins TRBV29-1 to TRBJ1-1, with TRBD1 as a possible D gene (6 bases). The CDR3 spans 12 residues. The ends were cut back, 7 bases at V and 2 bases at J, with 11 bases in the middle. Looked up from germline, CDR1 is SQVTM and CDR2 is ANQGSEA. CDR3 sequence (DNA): TGCAGCGCTTCCAGGGGCAACACTGAAGCTTTCTTT. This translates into CSASRGNTEAFF.

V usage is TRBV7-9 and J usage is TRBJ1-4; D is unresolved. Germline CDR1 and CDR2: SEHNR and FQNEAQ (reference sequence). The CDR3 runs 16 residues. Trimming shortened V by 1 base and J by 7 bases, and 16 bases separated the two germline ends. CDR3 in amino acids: CASSLVPRGGGEKLFF. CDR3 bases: TGTGCCAGCAGCTTAGTTCCCCGGGGTGGAGGTGAAAAACTGTTTTTT. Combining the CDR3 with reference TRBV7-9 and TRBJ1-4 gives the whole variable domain DTGVSQNPRHKITKRGQNVTFRCDPISEHNRLYWYRQTLGQGPEFLTYFQNEAQLEKSRLLSDRFSAERPKGSFSTLEIQRTEQGDSAMYLCASSLVPRGGGEKLFFGSGTQLSVL.

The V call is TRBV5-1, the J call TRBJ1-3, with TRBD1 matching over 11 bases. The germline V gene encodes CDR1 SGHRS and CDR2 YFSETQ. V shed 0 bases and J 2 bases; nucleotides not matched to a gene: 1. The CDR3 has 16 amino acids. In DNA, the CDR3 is TGCGCCAGCAGCTTGGGGACAGGGGGCGCTGGAAACACCATATATTTT. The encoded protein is CASSLGTGGAGNTIYF.

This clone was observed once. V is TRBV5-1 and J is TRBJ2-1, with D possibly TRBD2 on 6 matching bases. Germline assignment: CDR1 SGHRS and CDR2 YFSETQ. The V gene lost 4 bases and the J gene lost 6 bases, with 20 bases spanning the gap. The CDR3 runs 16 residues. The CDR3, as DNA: TGCGCCAGCAGCAAGCAGGGACTTGGGCCTTCCAATGAGCAGTTCTTC. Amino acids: CASSKQGLGPSNEQFF.

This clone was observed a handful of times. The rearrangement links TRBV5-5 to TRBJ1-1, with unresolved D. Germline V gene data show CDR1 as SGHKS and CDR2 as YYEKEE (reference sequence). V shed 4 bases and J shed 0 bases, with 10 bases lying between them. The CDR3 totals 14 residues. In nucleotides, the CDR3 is TGTGCCAGCAGCCGCAGTGACTTGAACACTGAAGCTTTCTTT. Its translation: CASSRSDLNTEAFF.

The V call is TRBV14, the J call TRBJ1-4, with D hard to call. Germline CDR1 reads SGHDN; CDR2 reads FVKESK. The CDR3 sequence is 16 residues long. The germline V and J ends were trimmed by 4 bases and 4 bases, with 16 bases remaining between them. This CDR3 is CASSPTPRGLNEKLFF. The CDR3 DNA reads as TGTGCCAGCAGCCCCACACCTCGAGGACTTAATGAAAAACTGTTTTTT. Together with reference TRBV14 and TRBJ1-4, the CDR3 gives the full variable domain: EAGVTQFPSHSVIEKGQTVTLRCDPISGHDNLYWYRRVMGKEIKFLLHFVKESKQDESGMPNNRFLAERTGGTYSTLKVQPAELEDSGVYFCASSPTPRGLNEKLFFGSGTQLSVL.

In DNA, the CDR3 is TGTGCCAGCAGTGAACGTGGGCAGCTTAATGAAAAACTGTTTTTT. Translated: CASSERGQLNEKLFF. V usage is TRBV2 and J usage is TRBJ1-4; D gene uncertain. Germline V lookup: CDR1 SNHLY, CDR2 FYNNEI. CDR3 length: 15 residues. V lost 2 bases and J 4 bases, leaving 11 bases between the germline ends. Supplemented by reference TRBV2 and TRBJ1-4, the full variable domain reads EPEVTQTPSHQVTQMGQEVILRCVPISNHLYFYWYRQILGQKVEFLVSFYNNEISEKSEIFDDQFSVERPDGSNFTLKIRSTKLEDSAMYFCASSERGQLNEKLFFGSGTQLSVL.